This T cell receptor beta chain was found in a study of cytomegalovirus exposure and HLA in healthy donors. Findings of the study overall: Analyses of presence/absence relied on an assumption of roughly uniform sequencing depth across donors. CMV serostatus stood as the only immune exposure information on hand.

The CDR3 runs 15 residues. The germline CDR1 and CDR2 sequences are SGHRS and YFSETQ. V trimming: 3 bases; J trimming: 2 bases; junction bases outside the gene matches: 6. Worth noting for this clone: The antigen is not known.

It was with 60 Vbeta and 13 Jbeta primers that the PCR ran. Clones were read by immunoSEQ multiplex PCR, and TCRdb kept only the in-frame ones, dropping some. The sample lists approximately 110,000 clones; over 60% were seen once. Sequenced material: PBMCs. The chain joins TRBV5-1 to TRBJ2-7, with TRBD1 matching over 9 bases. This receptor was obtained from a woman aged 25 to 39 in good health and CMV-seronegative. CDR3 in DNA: TGCGCCAGCAGCTCCTCGTGGACAGGGGCCTACGAGCAGTACTTC. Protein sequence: CASSSSWTGAYEQYF.